This T cell receptor (beta chain) comes out of a study of immune heterogeneity within non-small cell lung tumors (dated by TCRdb to 2016 to 2018). Concerning the study at large: By histology, the tumors were several squamous cell carcinomas, around 10 non-squamous carcinomas and 1 tumor not otherwise specified. To examine intratumoral immune heterogeneity, the study used whole-exome sequencing, RNA-seq and TCR beta repertoire sequencing on multiple spatially distinct regions of each NSCLC tumor. Transcriptome data were available for just roughly 43 loci from about 12 patients, whereas TCR repertoire analysis spanned some 59 tumor loci from approximately 14 patients. For mutant peptides 8 to 11 amino acids long, netMHCpan-3.0 predicted neoantigen binding to the HLA alleles of each patient. Study-wide findings and limitations: For the most part, high-frequency TCR beta clonotypes differed from one individual patient to another. Within a patient, the same dominant CDR3B clonotypes appeared at multiple loci, but different tumor locations also contained unique high-frequency clones. Local tumor mutational burden and local T-cell repertoire clonality had a statistically significant but moderate positive correlation (R about 0.37).

CDR1 and CDR2, looked up from the germline V gene (reference sequence), are SEHNR and FQNEAQ. The CDR3 sequence holds 17 residues, the cysteine and phenylalanine included. Kept here is only the CDR3 DNA, which spans 51 bases and is read in frame from base 1. The junction carries 22 bases between V and J, which are trimmed by 5 bases and 3 bases respectively. This clonotype is considered medium-sized (0.01 to 0.1%). Its antigen is not yet known. There are no base qualities to consult, and no much larger clone falls within one base. A multiplex PCR system amplified the TCR beta CDR3 region, with a first 10-cycle round using 32 V-gene forward and 13 J-gene reverse primers. A QIAGEN Multiplex PCR Kit was used for first-round PCR, and the primer sequences were filed in Chinese patent CN105087789A. Illumina universal primers were attached in a second round of PCR run with the Phusion High-Fidelity PCR Kit. The TCR libraries underwent paired-end sequencing with a read length of 151 bp on the Illumina HiSeq X Ten platform. The original methods were these. Reads without multiplex PCR primers were removed using Cutadapt, read pairs were merged using PEAR, and CDR3 regions were called using MiXCR with default settings. Repertoire diversity used Shannon entropy, and clonality was computed as one minus Shannon entropy divided by ln of productive unique sequence count. Clonotypes at a frequency of at least 0.5% were defined as dominant or high-frequency T-cell clones. TCRdb cleaned the public reads at Q25 with fastp, built clones with MiXCR and kept in-frame beta chains. Entries that share a CDR3 protein sequence are merged under the most common genes and DNA. The V and J calls here are based on TCRdb, not the publication. In this sample the table shows roughly 3,000 distinct CDR3 sequences, roughly 45% of which occur a single time. The ten biggest clones cover 50% of the sample.

Genomic DNA was extracted from bulk tumor tissue and used as the TCR template, and around 600 ng gDNA was amplified per sample. During surgery, multiple biopsies were taken from each primary tumor and placed as far apart as possible within the tumor mass. The study cohort was described as untreated, and patients were newly diagnosed NSCLC cases undergoing curative surgery. The donor group was made up of over 14 newly diagnosed non-small cell lung cancer patients undergoing surgery with curative intent. Resected tumor masses were reviewed by two independent pathologists. Only high-quality DNA and RNA samples were carried forward to sequencing.

The TCR originated in a man aged 55 to 69 with non-small cell lung cancer. The chain is assembled from TRBV7-9 and TRBJ1-2; the D gene identity is not certain. The specimen was lung tumor tissue. CDR3 loop: CASSSGLTPPLHYGYTF. The nucleotide sequence is given as TGTGCCAGCAGCAGCGGCTTGACGCCCCCTCTTCACTATGGCTACACCTTC.